The 6 T cell receptor beta chains below were found in one sample sequenced in a study of T-cell reconstitution after alpha-beta-depleted transplantation in children. As it was prepared, the TCRbeta library received unique molecular identifiers. Using its own MiXCR run on the PCR reads, TCRdb lists one record per CDR3 protein. The sample shows roughly 220,000 distinct CDR3 sequences, 8.4% of them seen only once. The material sequenced was PBMCs, mostly from graft donor cells, taken 360 days after TCRalphabeta/CD19-depleted stem cell transplant. The receptor set was obtained from a male patient between 2 and 10 years old who had a stem cell transplant for acute myeloid leukemia, so the T cells may come from the graft donor.

Comments on this clonotype: A read error may produce the germline difference seen at one junction end. V usage is TRBV18 and J usage is TRBJ2-2; D possibly matches TRBD1 or TRBD2 (5 bases each). The CDR3 extends over 16 amino acids. CDR1 is KGHSH and CDR2 is LQKENI in the germline V gene. CDR3 in DNA: TGTGCCAGCTCACCACCCAACGGGTTCGACACCGGGGACCTGTTTTTT. It codes for CASSPPNGFDTGDLFF.

This clonotype appeared a few times. DNA for the CDR3: TGTGCCATCGCTCCCGAGCGGGGGCTTAATAAAGAGACCCAGTACTTC. Translating it yields CAIAPERGLNKETQYF. V gene TRBV10-3 combines with J gene TRBJ2-5, with 8 bases identical to TRBD2. The junction had 14 bases not matched to a gene; V was cut back by 8 bases and J by 3 bases. Germline V gene data show CDR1 as ENHRY and CDR2 as SYGVKD. There are 16 residues in the CDR3.

This clonotype was observed a handful of times. V gene TRBV7-2 combines with J gene TRBJ1-6, with D unresolved. Germline assignment: CDR1 SGHTA and CDR2 FQGNSA. V was clipped by 5 bases and J by 7 bases, with 15 bases between them. CDR3 length equals 15 residues. For the CDR3, the DNA is TGTGCCAGCAGCGATAAGGTGATAGGAAATTCACCCCTCCACTTT. Amino acids: CASSDKVIGNSPLHF.

The sample holds a few counts of this clonotype. At one boundary the junction diverges from the germline segment, which might be a read error. This rearrangement joins TRBV7-7 to TRBJ2-1, with 10 positions matching TRBD2. Germline V CDR1 and CDR2: SSHAT, FNYEAQ (reference sequence). The CDR3 runs to 18 residues. CDR3 sequence (DNA): TGTGCTAGCAGCTTAGGAGTTGGCCTAGCGGGAGCTTGGGATGAGCAGTTCTTC. It codes for CASSLGVGLAGAWDEQFF.

This rearrangement joins TRBV20-1 to TRBJ2-5, with D possibly being TRBD1 or TRBD2 (5 bases each). Germline V gene lookup returns CDR1 DFQATT and CDR2 SNEGSKA (reference sequence). V shed 1 base and J shed 4 bases, with 13 bases lying between them. The CDR3 covers 14 residues. This CDR3 is CSARGSWGIETQYF. In nucleotides, the CDR3 is TGCAGTGCTAGAGGAAGCTGGGGGATAGAGACCCAGTACTTC.

This clonotype was detected ten times or more. This chain uses TRBV20-1 with TRBJ1-6; tentatively, D is TRBD1 (6 bases). Trimming shortened V by 3 bases and J by 7 bases, and 10 bases separated the two germline ends. Per germline, CDR1 DFQATT and CDR2 SNEGSKA (reference sequence). The CDR3 extends over 13 amino acids. This chain's CDR3 is CSARRDTNSPLHF. In nucleotides, the CDR3 is TGCAGTGCTAGGCGGGACACCAATTCACCCCTCCACTTT.